This is a list of T cell receptor beta chains from one sample in a study of T cell responses to AZD1222 COVID-19 vaccine. TCRdb's copy holds only in-frame clones and misses some; the assay was immunoSEQ multiplex PCR. The sample has 70,000 to 95,000 clones, approximately 88% seen once. The specimen comprised peripheral blood, sampled on day 0 of MenACWY control vaccination. Receptor source: an adult in good health. Both conserved end residues are part of each CDR3. Fields, in order: J gene, V gene, D gene, clone size, CDR3 DNA, CDR3 protein. A D gene is named only where the DNA matches it firmly. Clone size is not always given. Where it is, it says once, few, many or a class for expanded clones.

>TRBJ1-2|TRBV7-2|TRBD1|-
TGTGCCAGCAGCTTAGCCGAGACAGGGCGGGCTAACTATGGCTACACCTTC
CASSLAETGRANYGYTF
>TRBJ2-2|TRBV7-8|TRBD2|-
TGTGCCAGCAGCCTCGGGACTAGCAGGAACACCGGGGAGCTGTTTTTT
CASSLGTSRNTGELFF
>TRBJ2-7|TRBV6-2/TRBV6-3|TRBD2|-
TGTGCCAGCAGTTACGGGACTAGGAACGAGCAGTACTTC
CASSYGTRNEQYF
>TRBJ1-5|TRBV20-1|TRBD1|once
TGCAGTGCTAGTAGACAGGGCCTGATTTATCAGCCCCAGCATTTT
CSASRQGLIYQPQHF
>TRBJ2-1|TRBV11-3|-|-
TGTGCCAGCAGCTTGACCACGACAATTTTAGAGGATGAGCAGTTCTTC
CASSLTTTILEDEQFF
>TRBJ2-6|TRBV27|-|-
TGTGCCAGCAGTGAGCCGAGCTCTGGGGCCAACGTCCTGACTTTC
CASSEPSSGANVLTF
>TRBJ2-5|TRBV9|-|-
TGTGCCAGCAGCTCCCCCCCAGTAGGGCTAAGGGAAGAGACCCAGTACTTC
CASSSPPVGLREETQYF
>TRBJ2-5|TRBV6-6|TRBD1|-
TGTGCCAGCAGGAGGACAGGGAAAGAGACCCAGTACTTC
CASRRTGKETQYF
>TRBJ2-7|TRBV11-2|-|-
TGTGCCAGCAGCACCCTCCTCCCCGGGTGGTTTATTAATCCCTACGAGCAGTACTTC
CASSTLLPGWFINPYEQYF
>TRBJ1-5|TRBV13|-|-
TGTGCCAGCAGTTCTGGACCTAATCAGCCCCAGCATTTT
CASSSGPNQPQHF
>TRBJ2-2|TRBV19|-|-
TGTGCCAGTAGCGAGGTAGCGCTCAACACCGGGGAGCTGTTTTTT
CASSEVALNTGELFF
>TRBJ2-7|TRBV27|TRBD1|-
TGTGCCAGCAGTTACTTTGAGGGGGCAGGGCCCTACGAGCAGTACTTC
CASSYFEGAGPYEQYF
>TRBJ1-3|TRBV7-8|-|medium-sized
TGTGCCAGCAGCTTAGTTGGGGGTATCTCTGGAAACACCATATATTTT
CASSLVGGISGNTIYF
>TRBJ2-7|TRBV19|TRBD1|-
TGTGCCAGTACCTCTCGGCACGGACAGGGCTCATACGAGCAGTACTTC
CASTSRHGQGSYEQYF
>TRBJ1-2|TRBV28|TRBD1|-
TGTGCCAGCAGACAGGGGATGCAGGGCTACACCTTC
CASRQGMQGYTF
>TRBJ1-5|TRBV28|-|-
TGTGCCAGCGTTAGTCAGACTTTAGGTCAGCCCCAGCATTTT
CASVSQTLGQPQHF
>TRBJ1-6|TRBV28|TRBD1|-
TGTGCCAGCAGTTTCCCCGCACAAGGGACAGCCGCGGGCTATAATTCACCCCTCCACTTT
CASSFPAQGTAAGYNSPLHF
>TRBJ2-3|TRBV3-1/TRBV3-2|TRBD2|once
TGTGCCAGCAGCCATGGTAGGCGGGAGGTTAACACAGATACGCAGTATTTT
CASSHGRREVNTDTQYF
>TRBJ1-5|TRBV4-1|-|-
TGCGCCAGCAGCCCAACGGGGGGCAATCAGCCCCAGCATTTT
CASSPTGGNQPQHF
>TRBJ2-7|TRBV29-1|-|-
TGCAGCGTTGACGCCTCCTCGACCGAGCAGTACTTC
CSVDASSTEQYF
>TRBJ2-7|TRBV29-1|-|once
TGCAGCGTTGGACAGGCCGGGGGGGAGCAGTACTTC
CSVGQAGGEQYF
>TRBJ2-7|TRBV3-1/TRBV3-2|-|-
TGTGCCAGCAGCCAAGATCCGGGCATCGCCTACGAGCAGTACTTC
CASSQDPGIAYEQYF
>TRBJ1-2|TRBV4-3|TRBD1|few
TGCGCCAGCAGCCAAGGACTGGACAGGGGTGGCTATGGCTACACCTTC
CASSQGLDRGGYGYTF
>TRBJ1-2|TRBV29-1|-|-
TGCAGCGTTGAACGAAAGGGCGGCTACACCTTC
CSVERKGGYTF
>TRBJ1-1|TRBV9|-|-
TGTGCCAGCAGCGTCGTATTTGCCACTGAAGCTTTCTTT
CASSVVFATEAFF
>TRBJ1-4|TRBV6-5|-|-
TGTGCCAGCAGCGACGACAGGTTAAGAGAAAAACTGTTTTTT
CASSDDRLREKLFF
>TRBJ1-3|TRBV30|TRBD1|-
TGTGCCTGGACACAGGGGGCTGGAAACACCATATATTTT
CAWTQGAGNTIYF
>TRBJ2-7|TRBV12-3/TRBV12-4|-|-
TGTGCCAGCAGTCCAGCCCAGACCTACGAGCAGTACTTC
CASSPAQTYEQYF
>TRBJ1-3|TRBV7-2|-|-
TGTGCCAGCGGCGCCGGCTCTGGAAACACCATATATTTT
CASGAGSGNTIYF
>TRBJ1-1|TRBV19|-|-
TGTGCCAGTAGGCAACCAATGACAGGTACTGAAGCTTTCTTT
CASRQPMTGTEAFF
>TRBJ2-1|TRBV5-8|-|-
TGTGCCAGCAGCTTGGGGTCGGGAGAAAACTACAATGAGCAGTTCTTC
CASSLGSGENYNEQFF
>TRBJ1-2|TRBV28|-|-
TGTGCCAGCATCGACTTAGGACGGTATGGCTACACCTTC
CASIDLGRYGYTF
>TRBJ2-7|TRBV29-1|-|-
TGCAGCGTTGACACACGAGACTACGAGCAGTACTTC
CSVDTRDYEQYF
>TRBJ2-7|TRBV27|-|few
TGTGCCAGCAGTCCCCTCCGACAGAACGAGCAGTACTTC
CASSPLRQNEQYF
>TRBJ1-5|TRBV27|-|-
TGTGCCAGCAGTGGCCAGGTCAATCAGCCCCAGCATTTT
CASSGQVNQPQHF
>TRBJ1-1|TRBV4-1|-|-
TGCGCCAGCAGGCCGAGGATCCCACCCGGCGACACTGAAGCTTTCTTT
CASRPRIPPGDTEAFF
>TRBJ2-5|TRBV3-1/TRBV3-2|TRBD2|-
TGTGCCAGCATCCAACTAGCGGGAAATCTAGAGACCCAGTACTTC
CASIQLAGNLETQYF
>TRBJ2-6|TRBV7-3|-|-
TGTGCCAGCAGCTTGGGACCTTCCCTTTCTGGGGCCAACGTCCTGACTTTC
CASSLGPSLSGANVLTF
>TRBJ1-2|TRBV28|-|-
TGTGCCAGCAGTTCTGTGGGGTCTCCTTATGGCTACACCTTC
CASSSVGSPYGYTF
>TRBJ2-2|TRBV6-5|TRBD1|-
TGTGCCAGCAGCCACCGGGACAGGGTCACCGGGGAGCTGTTTTTT
CASSHRDRVTGELFF
>TRBJ1-5|TRBV6-5|-|-
TGTGCCAGCAGGACAGGTTTTCAGCCCCAGCATTTT
CASRTGFQPQHF
>TRBJ1-5|TRBV15|-|-
TGTGCCACCAGCGAGGGAATACGGTCCCAGCATTTT
CATSEGIRSQHF
>TRBJ2-1|TRBV3-1/TRBV3-2|TRBD2|-
TGTGCCAGCACTCCGGGACTAGCGTACAATGAGCAGTTCTTC
CASTPGLAYNEQFF
>TRBJ1-2|TRBV28|-|-
TGTGCCAGCGGAACCCGAGGGGTCCCTAACTATGGCTACACCTTC
CASGTRGVPNYGYTF
>TRBJ2-1|TRBV6-4|TRBD1|once
TGTGCCAGCAGTGACGGGACAGGGAGCTACAATGAGCAGTTCTTC
CASSDGTGSYNEQFF
>TRBJ2-7|TRBV1|-|-
TGCACCAGCAGCCCCTGGACTAGCGGGAGTTGTGAGGACTTC
CTSSPWTSGSCEDF
>TRBJ1-2|TRBV6-5|-|once
TGTGCCAGCAGTTACTCGGACAGACCTTACTATGGCTACACCTTC
CASSYSDRPYYGYTF
>TRBJ2-1|TRBV6-4|-|-
TGTGCCAGCAGCCCCGGCGGCGGCAGCTCCTACAATGAGCAGTTCTTC
CASSPGGGSSYNEQFF